A single sample gave rise to the 18 T cell receptor beta chains below, sequenced in a study of T cell repertoires in cytomegalovirus infection. These receptors' targets are unknown. TCRdb analysed the reads with MiXCR anew, one entry per CDR3 protein. The repertoire consists of 650,000 to 900,000 distinct CDR3 sequences, with 25% to 35% occurring once and the leading ten covering about 12%. The specimen was cultured CD8+ T cells from PBMCs, collected from culture after CMV antigen stimulation. Source of these receptors: a human donor in good health (CMV status not recorded). Some clones in this sample may be carry-over from other donors' samples.

A few counts support this clonotype. The chain uses TRBV7-8 and TRBJ2-5; 7 bases align to TRBD2. The junction had 6 bases not matched to a gene; V was cut back by 0 bases and J by 5 bases. CDR1 and CDR2 from the germline V gene are SGHVS and FQNEAQ. The CDR3 covers 15 residues. The CDR3 is CASSLAAGKSETQYF. In DNA form, the CDR3 reads TGTGCCAGCAGCTTAGCAGCGGGGAAATCCGAGACCCAGTACTTC.

In this sample, this clonotype turned up a few times. The V gene is TRBV6-5, the J gene TRBJ2-7, with D perhaps TRBD1 (7 bases). This CDR3 region has 18 residues. The germline V gene has CDR1 MNHEY and CDR2 SVGAGI. Trimming shortened V by 4 bases and J by 5 bases, and 27 bases separated the two germline ends. The CDR3 here is CASSSFLRDSGGGDEQYF. The CDR3 bases are TGTGCCAGCAGTTCCTTTTTACGGGACTCAGGGGGTGGTGACGAGCAGTACTTC.

This clonotype was recorded many times. V is TRBV7-8 and J is TRBJ1-1, with D possibly matching TRBD1 (5 bases). The V and J ends lost 5 bases and 4 bases respectively, with 11 bases between them. The length of the CDR3 is 13 residues. Germline V CDR1 and CDR2: SGHVS, FQNEAQ. The CDR3: CASSIRQITEAFF. The CDR3 DNA is TGTGCCAGCAGCATAAGACAGATCACTGAAGCTTTCTTT. Drawing the rest from reference TRBV7-8 and TRBJ1-1, the complete variable domain is GAGVSQSPRYKVAKRGQDVALRCDPISGHVSLFWYQQALGQGPEFLTYFQNEAQLDKSGLPSDRFFAERPEGSVSTLKIQRTQQEDSAVYLCASSIRQITEAFFGQGTRLTVV.

V gene TRBV4-3 combines with J gene TRBJ1-1, with a tentative D call TRBD1 (5 bases). Germline CDR1 LGHNA, CDR2 YSLEER. V lost 2 bases and J 1 base, leaving 11 bases between the germline ends. The CDR3 is 15 residues long. This CDR3 reads CASSQPRGENTEAFF. The DNA of the CDR3 is TGCGCCAGCAGCCAACCGAGGGGCGAGAACACTGAAGCTTTCTTT.

This clonotype has ten or more counts. The V gene is TRBV7-8, the J gene TRBJ1-5, with 7 bases fitting TRBD1. Germline V CDR1 and CDR2: SGHVS, FQNEAQ. The CDR3 has 15 residues. Trimming cost V 4 bases and J 9 bases; bases outside gene matches: 12. The CDR3 DNA follows: TGTGCCAGCAGCTCTGGGACAGCCCATCTTCTGCCCCAGCATTTT. Residues: CASSSGTAHLLPQHF. The full variable domain, with the rest looked up from reference TRBV7-8 and TRBJ1-5, is GAGVSQSPRYKVAKRGQDVALRCDPISGHVSLFWYQQALGQGPEFLTYFQNEAQLDKSGLPSDRFFAERPEGSVSTLKIQRTQQEDSAVYLCASSSGTAHLLPQHFGDGTRLSIL.

The table lists this clonotype with a few counts. The chain has TRBV27 and TRBJ2-1; D is unclear. CDR1 is MNHEY, CDR2 SMNVEV, per germline (reference sequence). V gave up 0 bases and J gave up 0 bases, with 9 bases separating them. This CDR3 region has 16 residues. CDR3 nucleotide sequence: TGTGCCAGCAGTTTATCGCCGGCAGTCTCCTACAATGAGCAGTTCTTC. Its protein product is CASSLSPAVSYNEQFF.

There are many counts of this clonotype. V is TRBV7-2 and J is TRBJ2-7; D not certain. V lost 6 bases and J 3 bases, leaving 9 bases between the germline ends. Germline V gene data show CDR1 as SGHTA and CDR2 as FQGNSA. CDR3 length: 12 amino acids. The CDR3 here is CASREGVYEQYF. The DNA for the CDR3 is TGTGCCAGCAGGGAAGGAGTCTACGAGCAGTACTTC.

The chain is built from TRBV27 and TRBJ1-1; D gene unclear. The CDR3 is 14 residues long. Trimming shortened V by 3 bases and J by 5 bases, and 13 bases separated the two germline ends. CDR1 and CDR2 (germline): MNHEY, SMNVEV (reference sequence). CDR3 sequence (DNA): TGTGCCAGCAGTTTTACGGGGATCGGGACTGAAGCTTTCTTT. Its protein is CASSFTGIGTEAFF.

This clonotype has a handful of counts. The V call is TRBV12-3 or TRBV12-4, the J call TRBJ2-1, with TRBD2 matching over 14 bases. V lost 6 bases to trimming and J lost 3 bases; unmatched junction nucleotides: 1. The CDR3 runs 15 residues. The CDR3 region has the DNA TGTGCCAGCAGGACTAGCGGGGGGGACTACAATGAGCAGTTCTTC. Its translation is CASRTSGGDYNEQFF.

V usage is TRBV7-6 and J usage is TRBJ2-1, with a possible D match to TRBD2 (5 bases). V lost 5 bases and J lost 8, with 16 bases in between. Germline V lookup: CDR1 SGHVS, CDR2 FNYEAQ. The CDR3 extends over 14 amino acids. The CDR3 loop is CASSTDRSSDEQFF. The CDR3 DNA reads TGTGCCAGCAGCACAGACCGGAGTAGCGATGAGCAGTTCTTC. Full variable domain (outside the CDR3, taken from reference TRBV7-6 and TRBJ2-1): GAGVSQSPRYKVTKRGQDVALRCDPISGHVSLYWYRQALGQGPEFLTYFNYEAQQDKSGLPNDRFSAERPEGSISTLTIQRTEQRDSAMYRCASSTDRSSDEQFFGPGTRLTVL.

The chain is built from TRBV7-9 and TRBJ2-3; 11 bases agree with TRBD2. V was clipped by 5 bases and J by 0 bases; unmatched bases: 13. CDR3 length equals 19 residues. Looked up from germline, CDR1 is SEHNR and CDR2 is FQNEAQ (reference sequence). Written as DNA, the CDR3 is TGTGCCAGCAGCCCCGGGGGTAGCGGGGGGGCGAAAAGCACAGATACGCAGTATTTT. This encodes CASSPGGSGGAKSTDTQYF.

CDR3 protein: CASSSERRYWEPQHF. CDR3 sequence (DNA): TGTGCCAGCAGCTCTGAACGCAGGTATTGGGAGCCCCAGCATTTT. The chain has TRBV7-2 and TRBJ1-5; D is uncertain. This CDR3 has 15 amino acids. V shed 4 bases and J shed 8 bases, with 18 bases lying between them. Germline CDR1 is SGHTA and CDR2 is FQGNSA.

The V gene is TRBV19, the J gene TRBJ2-1; 8 bases are a match to TRBD2. Germline V CDR1 and CDR2: LNHDA, SQIVND (reference sequence). The junction had 9 bases not matched to a gene; V was cut back by 7 bases and J by 7 bases. CDR3 length equals 14 residues. This chain's CDR3 is CASKIRGGTNEQFF. CDR3 DNA: TGTGCCAGTAAGATACGGGGGGGCACAAATGAGCAGTTCTTC.

The V call is TRBV19, the J call TRBJ2-7; no clear D gene. Germline assignment: CDR1 LNHDA and CDR2 SQIVND (reference sequence). There are 15 residues in the CDR3. Trimming took 1 base from V and 3 from J, leaving 13 bases between them. This CDR3 is CASSIGTDILYEQYF. CDR3 nucleotide sequence: TGTGCCAGTAGTATAGGAACAGACATACTCTACGAGCAGTACTTC.

This clonotype was seen a handful of times. The gene calls are TRBV7-9 and TRBJ2-7; D might be TRBD2 (5 bases). Germline V CDR1 and CDR2: SEHNR, FQNEAQ (reference sequence). V dropped 4 bases and J dropped 0 bases, with 7 bases sitting between them. This CDR3 has 13 amino acids. The CDR3 DNA sequence: TGTGCCAGCAGCTCTAGCTACTCCTACGAGCAGTACTTC. Translation gives CASSSSYSYEQYF.

This clonotype was detected only a few times. The chain recombines TRBV19 with TRBJ2-1, with D perhaps TRBD1 (5 bases). The CDR3 has 15 amino acids. In germline, CDR1 is LNHDA, CDR2 SQIVND (reference sequence). Between the trimmed V and J ends, which lost 1 base and 6 bases, there was a span of 13 bases. The CDR3 loop reads CASSIGRVFGNEQFF. DNA for the CDR3: TGTGCCAGTAGTATAGGCAGGGTCTTTGGCAATGAGCAGTTCTTC.

Concerning this clonotype: The limits of the CDR3 on the DNA are not certain, so only TCRdb's listed CDR3 is given. The chain employs TRBV27 and TRBJ2-1; TRBD1 is taken as the D call from the table, unchecked against the DNA. The CDR3 spans 16 residues, counting both ends. Germline lookup yields CDR1 MNHEY and CDR2 SMNVEV (reference sequence). CDR3 protein: CASSSSGQGRRGEQFF.

This clonotype was picked up a small number of times. The chain is built from TRBV5-6 and TRBJ1-1; the D is unclear. The V end was cut by 4 bases, the J end by 6 bases, with 19 bases between. Germline-derived CDR1 and CDR2 are SGHDT and YYEEEE. The CDR3 loop spans 15 amino acids. The CDR3 spells CASSRTQLDPAEAFF. For the CDR3, the DNA is TGTGCCAGCAGCAGAACACAGCTCGACCCCGCTGAAGCTTTCTTT. The whole variable domain, remainder taken from reference TRBV5-6 and TRBJ1-1, is DAGVTQSPTHLIKTRGQQVTLRCSPKSGHDTVSWYQQALGQGPQFIFQYYEEEERQRGNFPDRFSGHQFPNYSSELNVNALLLGDSALYLCASSRTQLDPAEAFFGQGTRLTVV.